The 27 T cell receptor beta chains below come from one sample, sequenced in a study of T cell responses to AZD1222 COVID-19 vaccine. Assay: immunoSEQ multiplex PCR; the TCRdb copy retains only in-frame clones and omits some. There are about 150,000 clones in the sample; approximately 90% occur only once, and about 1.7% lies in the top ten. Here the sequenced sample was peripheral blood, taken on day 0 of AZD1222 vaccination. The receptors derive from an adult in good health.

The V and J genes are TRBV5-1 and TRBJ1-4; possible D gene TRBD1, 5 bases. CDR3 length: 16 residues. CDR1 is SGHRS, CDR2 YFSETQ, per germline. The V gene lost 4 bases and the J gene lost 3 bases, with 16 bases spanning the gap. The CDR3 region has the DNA TGCGCCAGCAGCCCGGGGAGCAGGGAAGCTAATGAAAAACTGTTTTTT. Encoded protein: CASSPGSREANEKLFF.

This CDR3 is CASRGGTSGSAGDNEQFF. CDR3 coding DNA: TGTGCCAGTAGAGGCGGGACTAGCGGGAGTGCTGGTGACAATGAGCAGTTCTTC. V and J are TRBV19 and TRBJ2-1; 14 bases align to TRBD2. Germline CDR1 LNHDA, CDR2 SQIVND (reference sequence). This CDR3 is 18 amino acids long. V lost 6 bases, J lost 5 bases, and 12 bases stayed unmatched.

CDR3 sequence: CASSLSPGGYGYTF. DNA for the CDR3: TGTGCCAGCAGTTTATCGCCAGGGGGCTATGGCTACACCTTC. This rearrangement joins TRBV28 to TRBJ1-2, with TRBD1 identical over 7 bases. Germline-derived CDR1 and CDR2 are MDHEN and SYDVKM. J was trimmed by 4 bases and V by 1 base; bases with no gene match: 3. CDR3 length: 14 residues.

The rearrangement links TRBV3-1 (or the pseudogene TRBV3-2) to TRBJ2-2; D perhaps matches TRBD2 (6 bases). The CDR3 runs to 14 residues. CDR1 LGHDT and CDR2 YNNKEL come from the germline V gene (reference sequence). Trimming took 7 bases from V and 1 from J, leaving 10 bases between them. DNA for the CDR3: TGTGCCAGCAAGAAGGAGGGGAACACCGGGGAGCTGTTTTTT. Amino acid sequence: CASKKEGNTGELFF.

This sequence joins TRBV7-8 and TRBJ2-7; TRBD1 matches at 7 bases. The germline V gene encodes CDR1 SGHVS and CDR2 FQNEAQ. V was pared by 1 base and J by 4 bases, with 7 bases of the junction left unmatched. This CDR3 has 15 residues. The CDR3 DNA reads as TGTGCCAGCAGCTTAGGTTCGGGGACAGTGTACGAGCAGTACTTC. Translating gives CASSLGSGTVYEQYF.

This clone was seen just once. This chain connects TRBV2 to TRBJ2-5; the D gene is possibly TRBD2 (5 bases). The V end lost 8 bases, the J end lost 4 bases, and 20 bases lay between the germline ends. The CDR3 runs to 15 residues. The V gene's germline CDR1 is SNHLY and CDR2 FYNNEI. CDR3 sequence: CASLREGHGSETQYF. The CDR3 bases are TGTGCCAGCTTAAGAGAGGGCCACGGATCAGAGACCCAGTACTTC. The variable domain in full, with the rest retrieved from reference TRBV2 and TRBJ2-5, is EPEVTQTPSHQVTQMGQEVILRCVPISNHLYFYWYRQILGQKVEFLVSFYNNEISEKSEIFDDQFSVERPDGSNFTLKIRSTKLEDSAMYFCASLREGHGSETQYFGPGTRLLVL.

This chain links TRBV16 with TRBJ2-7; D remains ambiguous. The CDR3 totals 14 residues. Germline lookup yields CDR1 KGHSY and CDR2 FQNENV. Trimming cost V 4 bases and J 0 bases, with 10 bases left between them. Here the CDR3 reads CASSLFQSSYEQYF. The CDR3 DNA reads TGTGCCAGCAGCCTTTTTCAGAGCTCCTACGAGCAGTACTTC.

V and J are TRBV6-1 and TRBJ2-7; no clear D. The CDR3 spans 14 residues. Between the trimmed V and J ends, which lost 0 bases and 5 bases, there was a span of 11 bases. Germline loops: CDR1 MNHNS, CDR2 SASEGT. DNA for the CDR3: TGTGCCAGCAGTGAAGCAAGGCATGGGGACGAGCAGTACTTC. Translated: CASSEARHGDEQYF.

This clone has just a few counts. CDR3 residues: CASAGSKGRLSSYNEQFF. CDR3 sequence (DNA): TGTGCCAGCGCCGGGAGTAAAGGACGGCTGAGCTCCTACAATGAGCAGTTCTTC. This chain joins TRBV2 and TRBJ2-1; D is perhaps TRBD2 (6 bases). The CDR3 sequence is 18 residues long. V dropped 8 bases and J dropped 0 bases, with 23 bases sitting between them. Germline V gives CDR1 SNHLY, CDR2 FYNNEI.

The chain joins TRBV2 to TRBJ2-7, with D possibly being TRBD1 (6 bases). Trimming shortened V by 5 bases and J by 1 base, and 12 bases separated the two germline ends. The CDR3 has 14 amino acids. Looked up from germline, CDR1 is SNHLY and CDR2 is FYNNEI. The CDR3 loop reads CASSRQVNSYEQYF. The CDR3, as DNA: TGTGCCAGCAGTAGACAGGTAAATTCCTACGAGCAGTACTTC.

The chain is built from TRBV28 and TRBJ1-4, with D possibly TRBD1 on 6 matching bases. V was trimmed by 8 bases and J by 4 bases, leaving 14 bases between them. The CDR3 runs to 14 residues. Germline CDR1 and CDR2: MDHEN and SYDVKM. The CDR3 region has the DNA TGTGCCAGCTCTACGGGGGGCCTTAATGAAAAACTGTTTTTT. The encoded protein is CASSTGGLNEKLFF.

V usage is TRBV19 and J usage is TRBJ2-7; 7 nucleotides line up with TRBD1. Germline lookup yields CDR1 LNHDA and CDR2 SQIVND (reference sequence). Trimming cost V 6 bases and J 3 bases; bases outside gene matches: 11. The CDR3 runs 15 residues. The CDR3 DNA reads TGTGCCAGTAGCGTAAGGGGGACAGACTACTACGAGCAGTACTTC. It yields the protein CASSVRGTDYYEQYF.

CDR3 sequence reads: CASSLGTSGFVGGELFF. The CDR3, as DNA: TGTGCCAGCAGTCTAGGGACGTCGGGGTTTGTGGGCGGGGAGCTGTTTTTT. This rearrangement joins TRBV6-6 to TRBJ2-2; either TRBD1 or TRBD2 may supply D (5 bases each). Germline V gives CDR1 MNHNY, CDR2 SVGAGI (reference sequence). V shed 5 bases and J shed 7 bases, with 23 bases lying between them. The CDR3 covers 17 residues.

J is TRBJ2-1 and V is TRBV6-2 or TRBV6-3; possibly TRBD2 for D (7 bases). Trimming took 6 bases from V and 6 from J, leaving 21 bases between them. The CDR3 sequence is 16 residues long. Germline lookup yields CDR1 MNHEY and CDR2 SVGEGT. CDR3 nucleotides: TGTGCCAGCAGCCGACCGGACTCGCGGGGGCGCAATGAGCAGTTCTTC. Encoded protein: CASSRPDSRGRNEQFF.

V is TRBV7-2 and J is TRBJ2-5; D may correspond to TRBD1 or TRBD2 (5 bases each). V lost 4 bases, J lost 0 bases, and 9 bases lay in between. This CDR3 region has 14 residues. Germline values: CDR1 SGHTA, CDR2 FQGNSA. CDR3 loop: CASSSMGHQETQYF. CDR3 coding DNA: TGTGCCAGCAGCTCGATGGGACACCAAGAGACCCAGTACTTC.

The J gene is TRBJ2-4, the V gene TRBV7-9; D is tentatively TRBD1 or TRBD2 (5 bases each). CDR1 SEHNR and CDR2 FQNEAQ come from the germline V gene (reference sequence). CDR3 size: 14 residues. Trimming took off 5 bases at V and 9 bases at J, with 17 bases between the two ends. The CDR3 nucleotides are TGTGCCAGCAGCACAGAGCAGGGTGGGAGCATTCAGTACTTC. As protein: CASSTEQGGSIQYF.

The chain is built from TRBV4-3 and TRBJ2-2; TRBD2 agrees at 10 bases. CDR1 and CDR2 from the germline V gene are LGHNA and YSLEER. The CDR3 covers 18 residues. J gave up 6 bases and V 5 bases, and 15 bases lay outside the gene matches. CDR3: CASSNVRSGRAAAGELFF. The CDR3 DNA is TGCGCCAGCAGCAACGTCAGGAGCGGGAGGGCCGCGGCCGGGGAGCTGTTTTTT.

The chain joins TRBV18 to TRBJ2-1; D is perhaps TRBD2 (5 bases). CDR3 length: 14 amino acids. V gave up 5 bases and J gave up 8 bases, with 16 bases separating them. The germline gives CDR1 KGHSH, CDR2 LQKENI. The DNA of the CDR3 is TGTGCCAGCTCAGACCAACGGGGATTGTATGAGCAGTTCTTC. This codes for CASSDQRGLYEQFF. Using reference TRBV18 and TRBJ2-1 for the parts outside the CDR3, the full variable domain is NAGVMQNPRHLVRRRGQEARLRCSPMKGHSHVYWYRQLPEEGLKFMVYLQKENIIDESGMPKERFSAEFPKEGPSILRIQQVVRGDSAAYFCASSDQRGLYEQFFGPGTRLTVL.

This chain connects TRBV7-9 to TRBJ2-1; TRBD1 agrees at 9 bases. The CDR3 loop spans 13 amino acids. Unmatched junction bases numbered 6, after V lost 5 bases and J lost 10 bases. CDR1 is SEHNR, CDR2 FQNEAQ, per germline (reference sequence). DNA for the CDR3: TGTGCCAGCAGCCCACAGGGGGCGGGCGAGCAGTTCTTC. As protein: CASSPQGAGEQFF.

CDR3 bases: TGTGCCAGCAGCCCCGGGGTAATTGAGGGCCAAGAGACCCAGTACTTC. Its protein is CASSPGVIEGQETQYF. V and J are TRBV3-1 (or the pseudogene TRBV3-2) and TRBJ2-5; D might be TRBD2 (5 bases). Germline loops: CDR1 LGHDT, CDR2 YNNKEL (reference sequence). V lost 4 bases and J 1 base, leaving 16 bases between the germline ends. The CDR3 extends over 16 amino acids.

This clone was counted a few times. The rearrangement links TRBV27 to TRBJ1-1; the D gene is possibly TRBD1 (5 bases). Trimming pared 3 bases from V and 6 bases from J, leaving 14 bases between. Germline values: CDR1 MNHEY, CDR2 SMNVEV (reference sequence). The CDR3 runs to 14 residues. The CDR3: CASSFVGGGPEAFF. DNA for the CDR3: TGTGCCAGCAGTTTTGTCGGGGGAGGACCTGAAGCTTTCTTT.

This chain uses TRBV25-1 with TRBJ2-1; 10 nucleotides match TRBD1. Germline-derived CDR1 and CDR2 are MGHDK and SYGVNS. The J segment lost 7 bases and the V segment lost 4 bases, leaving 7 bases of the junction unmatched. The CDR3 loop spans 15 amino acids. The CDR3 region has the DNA TGTGCCAGCAGTGGGGACAGGGGATACCTTAATGAGCAGTTCTTC. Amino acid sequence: CASSGDRGYLNEQFF.

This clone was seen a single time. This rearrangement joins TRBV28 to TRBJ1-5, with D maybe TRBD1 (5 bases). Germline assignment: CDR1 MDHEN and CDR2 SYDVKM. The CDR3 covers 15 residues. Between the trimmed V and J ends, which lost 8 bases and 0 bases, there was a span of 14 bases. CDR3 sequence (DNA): TGTGCCAGCGGGGGACGGCCCTATAGCAATCAGCCCCAGCATTTT. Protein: CASGGRPYSNQPQHF.

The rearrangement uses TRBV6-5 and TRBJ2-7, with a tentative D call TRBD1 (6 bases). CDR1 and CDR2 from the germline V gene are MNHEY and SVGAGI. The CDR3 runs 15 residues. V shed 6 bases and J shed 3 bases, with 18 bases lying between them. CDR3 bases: TGTGCCAGCAGCCCCTCCCGGGACAAGTACTACGAGCAGTACTTC. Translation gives CASSPSRDKYYEQYF.

CDR3 DNA: TGTGCCAGCAGCCAAGGCCGGGGACTAGCGACAAACGAGCAGTTCTTC. The encoded protein is CASSQGRGLATNEQFF. The chain uses TRBV3-1 (or the pseudogene TRBV3-2) and TRBJ2-1; TRBD2 aligns across 10 bases. Germline CDR1 LGHDT, CDR2 YNNKEL (reference sequence). Trimming at V came to 1 base and at J to 10 bases, leaving 10 bases not matched to a gene. The CDR3 runs to 16 residues.

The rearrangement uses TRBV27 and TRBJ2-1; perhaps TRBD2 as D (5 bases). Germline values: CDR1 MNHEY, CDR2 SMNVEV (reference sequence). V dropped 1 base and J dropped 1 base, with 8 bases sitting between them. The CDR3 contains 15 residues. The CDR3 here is CASSLYSASYNEQFF. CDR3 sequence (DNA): TGTGCCAGCAGTTTATATAGCGCTTCCTACAATGAGCAGTTCTTC.

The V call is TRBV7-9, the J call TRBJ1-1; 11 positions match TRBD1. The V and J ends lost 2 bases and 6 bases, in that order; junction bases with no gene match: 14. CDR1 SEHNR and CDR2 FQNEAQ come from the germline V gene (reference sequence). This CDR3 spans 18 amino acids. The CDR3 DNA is TGTGCCAGCAGCTTAATGGGGAACGGACAGGGGGCTCAGCCTGAAGCTTTCTTT. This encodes CASSLMGNGQGAQPEAFF.